Below are 5 T cell receptor beta chains sequenced from a single sample in a study of T-cell memory formation after mild COVID-19. TCRdb reanalysed the 5' RACE reads using MiXCR and keeps one entry per CDR3 protein. The repertoire holds 6,500 to 8,500 distinct CDR3 sequences, with approximately 33% as singletons. The sample taken for sequencing was PBMCs or a T cell subset sorted from them (not recorded which). The source of these receptors is an adult woman who had mild COVID-19 (a few samples of this study predate the infection). Cell type and time point are not known.

In this sample, this clonotype is medium-sized. The J gene is TRBJ2-1, the V gene TRBV5-6, with D possibly matching TRBD1 (6 bases). V shed 4 bases and J shed 0 bases, with 17 bases lying between them. CDR1 and CDR2 (germline): SGHDT, YYEEEE. This CDR3 comprises 17 residues. The CDR3 is CASSTWGPIPSYNEQFF. CDR3 in DNA: TGTGCCAGCAGCACCTGGGGGCCGATCCCCTCCTACAATGAGCAGTTCTTC.

This clonotype appeared a single time. The chain is built from TRBV10-3 and TRBJ2-3, with D unclear. The CDR3 is 15 residues long. In germline, CDR1 is ENHRY, CDR2 SYGVKD. With 2 bases removed from V and 4 bases from J, the gap between germline ends came to 13 bases. The CDR3, as DNA: TGTGCCATCAGTGAGCCGGACCTCCCAGCAGATACGCAGTATTTT. Translation gives CAISEPDLPADTQYF.

The sample holds many counts of this clonotype. The chain has TRBV30 and TRBJ2-1; the D gene is possibly TRBD2 (6 bases). Per germline, CDR1 GTSNPN and CDR2 SVGIG (reference sequence). Trimming took 4 bases from V and 2 from J, leaving 18 bases between them. This CDR3 spans 16 amino acids. CDR3 in DNA: TGTGCCTGGATGAACGGGGGACGGAAAGCCTACAATGAGCAGTTCTTC. Its protein is CAWMNGGRKAYNEQFF.

The sample holds many counts of this clonotype. The rearrangement joins TRBV7-2 to TRBJ2-2; unclear D gene. The CDR3 is made up of 13 amino acids. V was clipped by 4 bases and J by 0 bases, with 3 bases between them. In germline, CDR1 is SGHTA, CDR2 FQGNSA. CDR3 in amino acids: CASSSPNTGELFF. The CDR3 DNA is TGTGCCAGCAGCTCCCCGAACACCGGGGAGCTGTTTTTT.

V usage is TRBV29-1 and J usage is TRBJ2-5; 7 nucleotides match TRBD1. The J call may be faulty, since TRBJ2-7 better matches the DNA end. Germline V gene sequence: CDR1 SQVTM, CDR2 ANQGSEA. The CDR3 totals 13 residues. In nucleotides, the CDR3 is TGCAGCGTTTTAGGGACAGATCCCTACGAGCAGTACTTC. This translates into CSVLGTDPYEQYF.